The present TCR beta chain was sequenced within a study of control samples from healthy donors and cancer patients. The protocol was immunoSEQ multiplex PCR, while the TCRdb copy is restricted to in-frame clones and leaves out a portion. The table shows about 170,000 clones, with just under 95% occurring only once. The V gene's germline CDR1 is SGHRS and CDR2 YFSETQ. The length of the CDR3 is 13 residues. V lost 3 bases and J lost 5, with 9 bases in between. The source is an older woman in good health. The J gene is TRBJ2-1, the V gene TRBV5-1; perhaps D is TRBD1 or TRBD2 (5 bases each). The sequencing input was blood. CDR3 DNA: TGCGCCAGCAGCTGGGACCCTAACAATGAGCAGTTCTTC. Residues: CASSWDPNNEQFF.